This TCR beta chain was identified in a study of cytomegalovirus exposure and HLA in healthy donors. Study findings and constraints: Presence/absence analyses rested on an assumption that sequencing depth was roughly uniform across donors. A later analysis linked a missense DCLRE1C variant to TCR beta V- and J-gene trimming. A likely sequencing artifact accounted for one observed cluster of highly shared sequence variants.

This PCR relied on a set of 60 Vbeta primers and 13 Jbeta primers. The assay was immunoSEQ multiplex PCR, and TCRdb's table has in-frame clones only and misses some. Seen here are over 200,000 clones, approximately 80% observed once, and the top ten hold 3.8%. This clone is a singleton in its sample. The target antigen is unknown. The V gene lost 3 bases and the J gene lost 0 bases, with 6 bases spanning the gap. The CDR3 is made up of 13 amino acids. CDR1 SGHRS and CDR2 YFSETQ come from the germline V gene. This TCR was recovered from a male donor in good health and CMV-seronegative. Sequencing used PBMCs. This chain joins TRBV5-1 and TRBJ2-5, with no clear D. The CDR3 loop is CASSSEYQETQYF. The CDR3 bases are TGCGCCAGCAGCTCCGAGTACCAAGAGACCCAGTACTTC.